This T cell receptor beta chain was identified during a study of blood T cell repertoires in COVID-19. Across the whole study: The United States, Italy and Spain provided the acute and convalescent COVID-19 samples. T cells, B-cell-depleted T cells, or PBMCs provided the cDNA or gDNA that served as material.

V gave up 0 bases and J gave up 9 bases, with 6 bases separating them. Germline V gene sequence: CDR1 DFQATT, CDR2 SNEGSKA (reference sequence). The CDR3 extends over 11 amino acids. In the study's own analysis: For nucleated cells, counts were estimated from reference gene primer amplification. This table comes from immunoSEQ multiplex PCR, and its TCRdb copy is limited to in-frame clones, with some not included. V and J calls and clone size are copied from that table; D and trimming were computed from the DNA. Among roughly 39,000 clones listed, approximately 85% were seen once. This clone was observed a few times.

The sample was peripheral blood. The chain recombines TRBV20-1 with TRBJ2-1, with no clear D. The receptor's source is a human donor in a cohort sampled during active COVID-19. CDR3 nucleotide sequence: TGCAGTGCTAGAGATGGGCGTGAGCAGTTCTTC. The encoded protein is CSARDGREQFF.